This record covers a single T cell receptor beta chain. Its antigen remains unidentified. The method was immunoSEQ multiplex PCR; TCRdb's version includes in-frame clones alone and lacks a portion of them. The sample has about 2,100,000 clones; under 95% are singletons. Germline CDR1 reads SGHVS; CDR2 reads FQNEAQ. The ends lost 1 base at V and 9 bases at J; junction bases unmatched: 6. The CDR3 contains 14 residues. CD45RO-negative, CCR7-positively selected cells formed the naive CD8 fraction, excluding terminally differentiated effector memory CD45RA+ cells. The sample is drawn from a study of shared clonotypes between healthy human individuals. Findings and caveats of the study: Owing to a small donor count, the genetic and exposure-history diversity represented was limited. Shared clonotypes: about 5.3% naive CD4, about 3.5% naive CD8, roughly 2.4% memory CD4, approximately 0.37% memory CD8.

The rearrangement joins TRBV7-8 to TRBJ2-1; 7 nucleotides agree with TRBD2. The receptor was isolated from a young man in good health. Some clones in this sample may be carry-over from other donors' samples. Material for sequencing was naive CD8+ T cells from PBMCs. For the CDR3, the DNA is TGTGCCAGCAGCTTAGGTGGGGGGGTGGCTGAGCAGTTCTTC. Translated, it gives CASSLGGGVAEQFF.